This record concerns one T cell receptor beta chain sequence. This clonotype has a count of ten or more. The antigen it recognizes is unknown. One base away there is no much larger clone; base qualities are not given. The data derive from a study of T cells in Graves' hyperthyroidism and ophthalmopathy (dated by TCRdb to the late 2010s). In terms of the full investigation: Peripheral blood samples were taken at the time of initial diagnosis, prior to any treatment. TCR V-J signatures able to tell the groups apart were searched for in a discovery cohort of 90 to 100 patients, of whom 40 to 45 had Graves' ophthalmopathy and about 55 had stable Graves' hyperthyroidism. Whether ophthalmopathy could be predicted prospectively was tested in an independent validation cohort made up of 18 to 20 hyperthyroidism patients plus 17 patients who later progressed to ophthalmopathy. The 75 to 100 discovery patients were divided at random into training and test sets in a 7:3 ratio. The study also compared thyroid tissue and blood T-cell repertoires from roughly six Graves' hyperthyroidism patients. Following sampling, methimazole starting at 30 mg daily was given to hyperthyroidism patients, and high-dose intravenous methylprednisolone was given to ophthalmopathy patients. The paper describes TCR Vbeta CDR3 sequencing of some 130 peripheral blood samples, made up of about 41 ophthalmopathy patients, some 80 hyperthyroidism patients and about 17 progressor patients.

Amplification of TCR beta CDR3 regions was carried out from RNA transcripts. The first round of RT-PCR for the TCR CDR3 was performed with the HTBI primer set and the Qiagen OneStep RT-PCR kit. Libraries were constructed in a second round of multiplex PCR, after which size selection and purification were carried out. The libraries were sequenced on an Illumina HiSeq2000 using paired-end 100 bp reads. The study's processing was this. SOAPnuke was used to process the raw data, with reads discarded if the reads contained adapters or uncalled bases, had a mean Phred below 15, or lacked an exact constant-primer or identifier match. COPE v1.2.5 was used to merge the high-quality paired reads, and each unique nucleotide sequence was defined as a clonotype. MiTCR v1.1 was used to align clonotypes to the IMGT TRBV, TRBD and TRBJ reference segments. Only V-J combinations with frequency above 0.0001, covering about 99% of repertoires, were analysed. A TCS score was defined as the ratio of F50 (clonal expansion) to E x V (chaos), with BLOSUM62-based TCRdist applied between CDR3 peptides within each V-J. Welch's t-statistics and random forest reduced fewer than 550 V-J features to 10 to 15, which were used in a naive Bayes classifier (R e1071). TCRdb itself trimmed the public reads at Q25 with fastp, ran MiXCR and retained productive beta chains. Under each unique CDR3 protein, matching rows form one entry showing the most common genes and DNA. V and J calls and clone size were set by TCRdb, not the authors. This sample is represented by around 300,000 distinct CDR3 sequences; around 13% of them were singletons. The ten top clones hold approximately 25% of the sample.

Findings and caveats that apply to the study as a whole: During validation, the model predicted progression to ophthalmopathy a median of around 6 months ahead of onset, with approximately 71% sensitivity and roughly 75% specificity. A 13 V-J signature model separated ophthalmopathy from stable hyperthyroidism, with around 90% sensitivity and 81.08% specificity in cross-validation and 80%/75% in testing. Most expanded thyroid clonotypes (frequency above 0.001) were also found in blood, which suggests that blood repertoires may mirror thyroid immune responses. No statistical method was used to set the sample size in advance, and investigators knew the group allocation.

The germline ends are 11 bases apart after V is trimmed by 5 bases and J by 0 bases. Sequences PRHDT (CDR1) and FYEKMQ (CDR2) are obtained from the germline V gene (reference sequence). From its cysteine to its phenylalanine, the CDR3 spans 14 amino acids. CDR3 DNA is the only sequence kept; it has 42 bases, read in frame from the first base. A patient counted as having stable Graves' hyperthyroidism if no progression to ophthalmopathy occurred over 18 months of follow-up. Hyperthyroidism patients were newly diagnosed, had a disease duration of under 2 months, and were aged 18 to 65 years. Patients with uncontrolled infections, other autoimmune diseases, pregnancy or lactation were excluded. Diagnoses were established on the basis of clinical symptoms, serum thyroxine and TRAb, thyroid ultrasound, and orbital computed tomography. PBMCs were isolated from roughly 10 ml of fresh peripheral blood by Ficoll-Paque density gradient centrifugation. Total RNA was extracted with Trizol reagent, and quality was checked on an Agilent 2100 Bioanalyzer.

The V and J segments used are TRBV13 and TRBJ2-7; too little of a D gene remains to name it. The sequence was collected from a woman aged 25 to 39 with Graves' hyperthyroidism. What was sequenced was blood. The base sequence is TGTGCCAGCAGCCCCAGCAGGCTCTCCTACGAGCAGTACTTC. Protein translation: CASSPSRLSYEQYF.